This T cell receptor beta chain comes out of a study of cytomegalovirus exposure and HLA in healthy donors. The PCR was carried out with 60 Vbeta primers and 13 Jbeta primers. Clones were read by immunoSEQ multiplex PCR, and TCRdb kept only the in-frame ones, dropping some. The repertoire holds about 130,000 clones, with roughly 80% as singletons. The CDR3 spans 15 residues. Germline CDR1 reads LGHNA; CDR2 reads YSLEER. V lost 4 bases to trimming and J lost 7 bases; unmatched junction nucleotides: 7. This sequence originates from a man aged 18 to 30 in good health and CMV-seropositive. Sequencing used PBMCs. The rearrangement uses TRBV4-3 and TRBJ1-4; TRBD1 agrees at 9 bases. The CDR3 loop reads CASSRTGERGEKLFF. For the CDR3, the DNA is TGCGCCAGCAGCCGGACAGGGGAAAGGGGTGAAAAACTGTTTTTT.